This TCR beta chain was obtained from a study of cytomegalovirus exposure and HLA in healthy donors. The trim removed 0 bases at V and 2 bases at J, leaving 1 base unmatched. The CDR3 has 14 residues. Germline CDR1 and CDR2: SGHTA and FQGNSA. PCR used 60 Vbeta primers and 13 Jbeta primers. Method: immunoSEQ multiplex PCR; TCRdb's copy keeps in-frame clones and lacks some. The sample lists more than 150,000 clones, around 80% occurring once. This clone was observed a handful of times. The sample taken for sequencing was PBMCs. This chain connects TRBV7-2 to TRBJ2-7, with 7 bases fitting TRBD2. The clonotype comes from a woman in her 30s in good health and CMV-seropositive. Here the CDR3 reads CASSLAGRAYEQYF. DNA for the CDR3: TGTGCCAGCAGCTTAGCTGGGAGGGCCTACGAGCAGTACTTC.